Included here is one TCR beta chain sequence, with context. What antigen it recognizes has not been identified. Base-call qualities are not available, and no considerably larger clone is one nucleotide away. Library method: 5' RACE. Sequenced using an Illumina HiSeq 2500. A second about 7 to 12 cycle PCR used a sample-barcoded 5' primer and a J-beta primer mix. A template-switch 5' adaptor carrying 12 random nucleotides introduced a unique molecular identifier onto each TCR beta cDNA molecule. Each sample yielded at least 2.5 million CDR3-containing paired-end reads. First-strand cDNA was synthesized from all RNA with the Mint cDNA synthesis kit, primed by a TRBC-specific oligonucleotide. Following uracil-DNA glycosylase treatment, a first 18-cycle PCR with universal primers M1SS and BC2_uni_R was performed on all cDNA. The original pipeline was this. For normalization, 1 million high-quality reads, each with a distinct molecular identifier, were randomly selected from each sample. Instead of being binned into consensus sequences, reads that shared molecular identifiers were thrown out. MiTCR, with a Q25 quality threshold and the strictest error-elimination algorithm, was used for CDR3 identification, clonotype clustering and error correction. Lower-bound total TCR beta diversity was estimated with a nonparametric unseen species model using Euler transformation. Through fastp at Q25 and MiXCR, TCRdb rebuilt clones from the public reads, retaining in-frame beta chains. CDR3 protein sequences are deduplicated, and each keeps its most common genes and DNA. The authors' filters were not applied to this entry. The sample includes 1.4 million or so distinct CDR3 sequences, with 40% to 45% observed a single time. The top ten constitute over 3.5% of the sample.

The record originates from a study of blood T cells in healthy people across ages (dated by TCRdb to the mid-2010s). At the level of the whole study: In model experiments, roughly one uniquely barcoded TCR beta cDNA molecule per two T cells was captured by template switching. The study measured age-related changes in TCR beta repertoire diversity using deep sequencing normalized with unique cDNA molecular identifiers. The donors were divided into four age groups: young (average around 15 years), middle-aged (roughly 42), aged (roughly 60) and long-lived (approximately 74). Donors of different ages were randomly distributed across sequencing lanes to avoid experimental bias. Two additional independent replicas of 1 million unique cDNA reads from the same blood draw were analyzed for two donors (one aged 18 to 30 and one aged 80 or older).

The donors were under 40 Caucasian individuals from Russia, aged roughly 6 to 100 years, who were systemically healthy. About 10 milliliters of peripheral blood were collected from each donor into EDTA-treated Vacutainer tubes. Ficoll-Paque density-gradient centrifugation was used to isolate PBMCs, with at least 6 million per sample. Trizol reagent was used to extract total RNA from PBMCs, with at least 5 micrograms per sample. For every donor, an aliquot of PBMCs went through flow cytometry to measure the percentages of naive CD45RAhigh/CD27high T cells. General conclusions and limits of the study: Observed TCR beta diversity per million T cells fell roughly linearly with age, and a significant reduction was already apparent by age around 39. The CMV infection status of donors was not known, potentially confounding age-related changes in expanded clonotypes. Since profiling was done on bulk unsorted PBMCs, naive and antigen-experienced compartments could not be conclusively compared. Compared with the aged group, the long-lived group had more naive CD4+ T cells, fewer expanded clones and increased TCR diversity, suggesting age selection. Observed TCR beta diversity correlated strongly with the percentage of naive T cells measured by flow cytometry. Estimates of total diversity from one million sequenced T cells were regarded as lower bounds and underestimates.

V was cut back by 1 base and J by 8 bases, leaving a gap of 8 bases between them. Its CDR3 holds 12 amino acids, cysteine through phenylalanine. Only CDR3 DNA remains: 36 bases, in frame from the first base. In the germline V gene (reference sequence), CDR1 corresponds to SEHNR and CDR2 to FQNEAQ. The chain links TRBV7-9 with TRBJ1-1; there is no confident call for the D gene. The sequenced sample consisted of blood. The clonotype originates from a woman between 18 and 29 years old in good health. The CDR3 in this case is CASSLGTSEAFF. The DNA reads as follows: TGTGCCAGCAGCTTAGGGACCTCCGAAGCTTTCTTT.